This TCR beta chain was observed in a study of response to subunit inactivated influenza vaccine (dated by TCRdb to the late 2010s). For the study in its entirety: Deep quantitative profiling of the T cell receptor repertoire was used in the study to follow responses to a trivalent subunit inactivated influenza vaccine.

Library preparation used RT-PCR. For sequencing, an Illumina HiSeq 2500 was employed. TCRdb trimmed public reads at Q25 via fastp, called clones via MiXCR and kept in-frame beta chains. Identical CDR3 proteins give one entry, which carries the most common genes and DNA. The sample contains 550,000 to 600,000 distinct CDR3 sequences, 12% of them found a single time. The top ten hold roughly 10% of the sample. Of note for this clonotype: The clone's antigen remains unknown. No clone much larger than this one lies a single base away; base qualities are absent.

Here is what the overall study found, with its caveats: The authors proposed that each seasonal influenza vaccination may bring in only a limited number of new T cells.

From cysteine to phenylalanine, the CDR3 is 13 amino acids long. Kept here is only the CDR3 DNA, which spans 39 bases and is read in frame from base 1. Relative to germline, V is missing 7 bases and J is missing 2 bases, with 7 bases of the junction outside any gene match. Sequences DFQATT (CDR1) and SNEGSKA (CDR2) are obtained from the germline V gene (reference sequence). The material sequenced was PBMCs from blood, taken on the day of vaccination. The receptor chain draws on TRBV20-1 and TRBJ1-1, and TRBD1 matches 7 of the central bases. This receptor was taken from a man between 50 and 59 years old who received an inactivated influenza vaccine. Donor details come from another sample of the same person, matched by shared clones. The DNA sequence is given as TGCAGTGGGACGGGACAGCTAAACACTGAAGCTTTCTTT. It encodes CSGTGQLNTEAFF.